These T cell receptor beta chains were read from a single sample in a study of blood T cell repertoires in COVID-19. This table comes from immunoSEQ multiplex PCR, and its TCRdb copy is limited to in-frame clones, with some not included. The sample holds roughly 11,000 clones, approximately 85% seen once. Sequencing input: peripheral blood. Every receptor here comes from a human donor in a cohort sampled during active COVID-19. Each CDR3 is given without its conserved first and last residue.

v_call,j_call,cdr3_aa
TRBV10-3,TRBJ1-1,AIKPGQGATGSGGTEAF
TRBV24-1,TRBJ2-5,ATSETGTGRETQY
TRBV13,TRBJ2-5,ASSRGHVVGGLKETQY
TRBV3-1/TRBV3-2,TRBJ1-2,ASSRSGQGMSGYT
TRBV7-8,TRBJ2-7,ASSFPGTYEQY
TRBV15,TRBJ1-5,ATSRAGQGYQPQH
TRBV5-1,TRBJ2-5,ASSRSTGQQETQY
TRBV10-3,TRBJ2-6,AISESGRGTGANVLT
TRBV18,TRBJ2-3,ASSPPGLAGGTDTQY
TRBV19,TRBJ1-5,ASRSGARGARQPQH
TRBV18,TRBJ2-7,ASSPRGTGSYEQY
TRBV28,TRBJ1-3,ASSSTGGSVNTIY
TRBV3-1/TRBV3-2,TRBJ1-1,ASSQGQASNTEAF
TRBV5-1,TRBJ1-2,ASSSPEAGQGTRGYT
TRBV6-1,TRBJ1-5,ASSDGGNQPQH
TRBV2,TRBJ2-7,ASSETGQPYEQY
TRBV5-1,TRBJ2-5,ASKTSGRAGETQY
TRBV5-1,TRBJ2-1,ASTPAGSQRRNYNEQF
TRBV5-1,TRBJ2-3,ASSLSWTGRDTQY
TRBV10-3,TRBJ1-5,AISALRDRGNQPQH
TRBV11-2,TRBJ1-1,ASSFTGDTEAF